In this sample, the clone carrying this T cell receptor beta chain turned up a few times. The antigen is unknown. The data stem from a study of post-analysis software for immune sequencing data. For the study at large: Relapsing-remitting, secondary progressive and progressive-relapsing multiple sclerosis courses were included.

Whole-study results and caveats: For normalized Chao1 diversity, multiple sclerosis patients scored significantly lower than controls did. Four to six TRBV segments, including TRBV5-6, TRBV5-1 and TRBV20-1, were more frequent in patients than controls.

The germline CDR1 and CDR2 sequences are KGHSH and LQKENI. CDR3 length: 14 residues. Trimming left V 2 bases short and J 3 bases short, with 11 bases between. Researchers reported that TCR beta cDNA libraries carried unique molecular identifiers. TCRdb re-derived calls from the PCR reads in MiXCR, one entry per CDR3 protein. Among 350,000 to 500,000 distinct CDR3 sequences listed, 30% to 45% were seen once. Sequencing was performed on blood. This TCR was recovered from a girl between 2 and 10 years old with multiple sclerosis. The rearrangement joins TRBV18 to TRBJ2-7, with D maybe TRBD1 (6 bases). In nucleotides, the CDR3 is TGTGCCAGCTCACCAGACGGACAGAACTACGAGCAGTACTTC. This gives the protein CASSPDGQNYEQYF.